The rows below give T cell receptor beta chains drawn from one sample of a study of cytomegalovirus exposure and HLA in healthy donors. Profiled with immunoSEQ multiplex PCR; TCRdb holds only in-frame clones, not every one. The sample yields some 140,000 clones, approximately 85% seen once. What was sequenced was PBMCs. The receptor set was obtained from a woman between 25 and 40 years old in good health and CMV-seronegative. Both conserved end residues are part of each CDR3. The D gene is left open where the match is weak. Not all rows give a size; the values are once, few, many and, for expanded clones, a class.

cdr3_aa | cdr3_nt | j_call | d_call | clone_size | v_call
CASGQGYEQYF | TGTGCCAGCGGACAGGGATACGAGCAGTACTTC | TRBJ2-7 | - | - | TRBV21-1
CASSSTGGGAETQYF | TGTGCCAGCAGCTCCACAGGGGGCGGAGCGGAGACCCAGTACTTC | TRBJ2-5 | TRBD1 | - | TRBV7-8
CASSLRGGRGNTGELFF | TGTGCCAGCAGCTTAAGAGGTGGCAGGGGGAACACCGGGGAGCTGTTTTTT | TRBJ2-2 | - | - | TRBV7-9
CASSLIGGETEAFF | TGTGCCAGCAGTCTTATAGGGGGGGAAACTGAAGCTTTCTTT | TRBJ1-1 | - | - | TRBV6-5
CASSPGQGLGGNQPQHF | TGTGCCAGCAGCCCCGGACAGGGCTTGGGAGGCAATCAGCCCCAGCATTTT | TRBJ1-5 | TRBD1 | once | TRBV5-8
CSARPSGTSTDTQYF | TGCAGCGCCCGCCCATCAGGGACTAGCACAGATACGCAGTATTTT | TRBJ2-3 | - | - | TRBV29-1
CAWSLGLAGAETQYF | TGTGCCTGGAGCCTAGGACTAGCGGGGGCTGAGACCCAGTACTTC | TRBJ2-5 | TRBD2 | - | TRBV30
CASSQGTYSGNTIYF | TGCGCCAGCAGCCAAGGGACATACTCTGGAAACACCATATATTTT | TRBJ1-3 | - | once | TRBV4-1
CASSLGQVRGGYTF | TGTGCCAGCAGCTTGGGACAGGTTCGTGGTGGCTACACCTTC | TRBJ1-2 | - | - | TRBV5-4
CASSQEFMAGGRGTDTQYF | TGTGCCAGCAGCCAAGAGTTTATGGCAGGGGGCCGTGGGACAGATACGCAGTATTTT | TRBJ2-3 | TRBD1 | - | TRBV4-2
CASSQSGSGSFGNTIYF | TGTGCCAGCAGCCAGTCGGGGTCGGGCAGCTTTGGAAACACCATATATTTT | TRBJ1-3 | - | once | TRBV4-2
CASNPVMDRGGYGYTF | TGTGCCAGTAACCCCGTAATGGACAGGGGAGGCTATGGCTACACCTTC | TRBJ1-2 | TRBD1 | - | TRBV19
CAIRGVTGDSRYGYTF | TGTGCCATCAGGGGGGTGACAGGGGATAGTCGCTATGGCTACACCTTC | TRBJ1-2 | TRBD1 | - | TRBV10-3
CASSPTGSYAGEQFF | TGCGCCAGCAGCCCGACAGGGTCTTATGCGGGTGAGCAGTTCTTC | TRBJ2-1 | TRBD1 | once | TRBV5-1
CASSFPSSGRTYEQYF | TGTGCCAGCAGTTTCCCCTCTAGCGGCCGCACCTACGAGCAGTACTTC | TRBJ2-7 | TRBD2 | once | TRBV28
CASTGTGIMNTEAFF | TGTGCCAGCACCGGGACAGGTATTATGAACACTGAAGCTTTCTTT | TRBJ1-1 | TRBD1 | - | TRBV18
CASSQGSRLITGQYF | TGTGCCAGCAGCCAAGGCTCCCGGTTAATTACCGGGCAGTACTTC | TRBJ2-7 | - | few | TRBV4-2
CAINPSAGTEAFF | TGTGCCATCAATCCCAGCGCGGGGACTGAAGCTTTCTTT | TRBJ1-1 | - | few | TRBV10-3
CASKQGSGSNQPQHF | TGTGCCAGCAAGCAGGGGTCGGGCAGCAATCAGCCCCAGCATTTT | TRBJ1-5 | - | - | TRBV2